This T cell receptor (beta chain) comes out of a study of shared clonotypes between healthy human individuals. With respect to this clone: Different DNA sequences within this sample yield the same CDR3.

Naive CD8 populations comprised CD45RO-negative cells positively selected for CCR7, excluding terminally differentiated effector memory CD45RA+ cells. The V end was cut by 5 bases, the J end by 2 bases, with 10 bases between. Germline assignment: CDR1 MNHEY and CDR2 SMNVEV (reference sequence). The CDR3 consists of 13 residues. Authors' data handling: From ImmunoSEQ came sequences covering only the junction and carrying no quality scores, so filtering differed. Profiled with immunoSEQ multiplex PCR; TCRdb holds only in-frame clones, not every one. For V, J and clone size, that table is used; D and trimming come from the DNA. The table has about 2.1 million clones, 80% to 95% seen once.

The sequencing sample was made of naive CD8+ T cells from PBMCs. This receptor was taken from a young man in good health. Some clones in this sample may be carry-over from other donors' samples. The J gene is TRBJ2-7, the V gene TRBV27; weak D call: TRBD2 (5 bases). The CDR3 protein is CASSLRRPYEQYF. The CDR3 DNA reads TGTGCCAGCAGTCTGAGGAGGCCCTACGAGCAGTACTTC.